The sequence of this T cell receptor (beta chain) was determined in a study of T-cell reconstitution after alpha-beta-depleted transplantation in children. Looked up from germline, CDR1 is MNHEY and CDR2 is SVGEGT. The CDR3 contains 14 residues. The ends were cut back, 2 bases at V and 6 bases at J, with 13 bases in the middle. Unique molecular identifiers were incorporated when the TCRbeta library was constructed. TCRdb re-derived calls from the PCR reads in MiXCR, one entry per CDR3 protein. The sample contains a few hundred thousand distinct CDR3 sequences, about an eighth of which appear only once.

This TCR derives from a human donor who donated a stem cell graft to a child with combined immunodeficiency. The sequenced sample was PBMCs from the stem cell graft donor, obtained from the stem cell graft. The V call is TRBV6-2 or TRBV6-3, the J call TRBJ1-2; D is possibly TRBD1 (5 bases). As DNA, the CDR3 is TGTGCCAGCAGTTACACCGGGGGAACTGATGGCTACACCTTC. Translation gives CASSYTGGTDGYTF.